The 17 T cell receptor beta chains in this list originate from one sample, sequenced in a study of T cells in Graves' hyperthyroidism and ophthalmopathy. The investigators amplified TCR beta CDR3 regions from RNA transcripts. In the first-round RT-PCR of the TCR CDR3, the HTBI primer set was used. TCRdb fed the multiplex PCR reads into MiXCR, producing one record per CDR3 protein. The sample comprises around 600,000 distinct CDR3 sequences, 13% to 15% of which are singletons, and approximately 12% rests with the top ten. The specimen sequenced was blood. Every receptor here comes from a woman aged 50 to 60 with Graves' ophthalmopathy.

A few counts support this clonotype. The CDR3 nucleotides are TGTGCCAGTAGTATAGCCCCAGGGTACCACACCGGGGAGCTGTTTTTT. Protein sequence: CASSIAPGYHTGELFF. This chain connects TRBV19 to TRBJ2-2, with D perhaps TRBD1 (5 bases). The V and J ends lost 1 base and 3 bases respectively, with 12 bases between them. Germline V gene sequence: CDR1 LNHDA, CDR2 SQIVND (reference sequence). The CDR3 is 16 residues long.

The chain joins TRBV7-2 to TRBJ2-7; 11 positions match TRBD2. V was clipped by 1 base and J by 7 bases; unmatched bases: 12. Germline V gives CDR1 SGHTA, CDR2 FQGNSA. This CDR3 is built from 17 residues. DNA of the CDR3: TGTGCCAGCAGCTTAGGCCAGACTAGCGGGGATCGGAAAGAGCAGTACTTC. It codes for CASSLGQTSGDRKEQYF. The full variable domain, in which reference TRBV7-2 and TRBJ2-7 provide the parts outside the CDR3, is GAGVSQSPSNKVTEKGKDVELRCDPISGHTALYWYRQSLGQGLEFLIYFQGNSAPDKSGLPSDRFSAERTGGSVSTLTIQRTQQEDSAVYLCASSLGQTSGDRKEQYFGPGTRLTVT.

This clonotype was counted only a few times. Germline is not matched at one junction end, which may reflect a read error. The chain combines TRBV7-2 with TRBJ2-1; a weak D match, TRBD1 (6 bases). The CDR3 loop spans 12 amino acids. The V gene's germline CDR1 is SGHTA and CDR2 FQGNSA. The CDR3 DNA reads TGTGCCAGCACCTTATCTGGGCAGGGGCCGTTCTTC. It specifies CASTLSGQGPFF. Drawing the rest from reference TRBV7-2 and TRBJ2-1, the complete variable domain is GAGVSQSPSNKVTEKGKDVELRCDPISGHTALYWYRQSLGQGLEFLIYFQGNSAPDKSGLPSDRFSAERTGGSVSTLTIQRTQQEDSAVYLCASTLSGQGPFFGPGTRLTVL.

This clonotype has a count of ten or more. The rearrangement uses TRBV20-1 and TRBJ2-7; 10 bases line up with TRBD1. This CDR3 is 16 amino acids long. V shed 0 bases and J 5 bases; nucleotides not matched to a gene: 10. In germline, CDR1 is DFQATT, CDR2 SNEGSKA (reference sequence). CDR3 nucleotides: TGCAGTGCTAGAGATAGGTGGGGACAGGGGAGACACGAGCAGTACTTC. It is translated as CSARDRWGQGRHEQYF.

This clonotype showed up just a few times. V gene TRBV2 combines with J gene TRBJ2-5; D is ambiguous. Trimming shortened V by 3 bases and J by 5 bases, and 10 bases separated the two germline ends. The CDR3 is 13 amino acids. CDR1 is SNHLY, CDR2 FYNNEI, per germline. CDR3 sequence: CASSDTLGETQYF. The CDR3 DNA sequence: TGTGCCAGCAGTGATACTCTAGGGGAGACCCAGTACTTC. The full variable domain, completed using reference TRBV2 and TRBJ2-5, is EPEVTQTPSHQVTQMGQEVILRCVPISNHLYFYWYRQILGQKVEFLVSFYNNEISEKSEIFDDQFSVERPDGSNFTLKIRSTKLEDSAMYFCASSDTLGETQYFGPGTRLLVL.

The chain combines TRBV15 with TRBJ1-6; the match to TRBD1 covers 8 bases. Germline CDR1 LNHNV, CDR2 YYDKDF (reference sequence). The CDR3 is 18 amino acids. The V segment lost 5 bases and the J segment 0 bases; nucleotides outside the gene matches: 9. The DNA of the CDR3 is TGTGCCACCAGCCGCGGACAGGGTTCGAGCTCCTATAATTCACCCCTCCACTTT. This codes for CATSRGQGSSSYNSPLHF.

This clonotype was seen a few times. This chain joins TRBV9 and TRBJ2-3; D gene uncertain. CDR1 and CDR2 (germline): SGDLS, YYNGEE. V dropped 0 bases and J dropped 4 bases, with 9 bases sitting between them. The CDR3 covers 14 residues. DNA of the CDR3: TGTGCCAGCAGCGTAGCTGGGGAACCAGATACGCAGTATTTT. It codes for CASSVAGEPDTQYF.

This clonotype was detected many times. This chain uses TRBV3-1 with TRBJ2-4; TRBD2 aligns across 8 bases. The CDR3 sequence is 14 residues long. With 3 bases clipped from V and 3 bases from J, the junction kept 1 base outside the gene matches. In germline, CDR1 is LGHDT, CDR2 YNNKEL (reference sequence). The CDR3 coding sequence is TGTGCCAGCAGCCAGACTAGCGTCAAAAACATTCAGTACTTC. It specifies CASSQTSVKNIQYF.

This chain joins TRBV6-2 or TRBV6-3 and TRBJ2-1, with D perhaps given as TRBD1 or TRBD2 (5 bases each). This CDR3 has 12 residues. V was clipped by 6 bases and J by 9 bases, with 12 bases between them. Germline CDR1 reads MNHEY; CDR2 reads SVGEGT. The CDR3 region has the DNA TGTGCCAGCAGGGACAATGGGGGTGAGCAGTTCTTC. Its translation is CASRDNGGEQFF.

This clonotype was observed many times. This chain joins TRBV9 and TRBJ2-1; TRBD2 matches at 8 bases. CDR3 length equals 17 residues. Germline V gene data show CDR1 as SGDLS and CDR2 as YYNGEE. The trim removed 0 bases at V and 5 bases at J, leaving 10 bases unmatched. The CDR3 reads CASSVGRAGVVNNEQFF. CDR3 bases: TGTGCCAGCAGCGTAGGACGAGCGGGAGTTGTGAACAATGAGCAGTTCTTC.

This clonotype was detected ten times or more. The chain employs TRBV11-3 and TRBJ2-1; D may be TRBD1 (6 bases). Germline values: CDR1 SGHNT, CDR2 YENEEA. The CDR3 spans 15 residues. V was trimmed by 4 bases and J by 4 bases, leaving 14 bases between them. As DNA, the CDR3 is TGTGCCAGCAGCTCAGGGGCGGGCACTTACAATGAGCAGTTCTTC. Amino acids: CASSSGAGTYNEQFF.

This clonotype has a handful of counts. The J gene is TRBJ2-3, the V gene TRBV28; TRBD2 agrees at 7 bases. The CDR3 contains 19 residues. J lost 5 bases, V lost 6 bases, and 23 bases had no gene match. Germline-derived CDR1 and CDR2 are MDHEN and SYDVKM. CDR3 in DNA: TGTGCCAGCAGAGAATTTCCACTTCTGGGGATAATAGCGGGAGATACGCAGTATTTT. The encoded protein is CASREFPLLGIIAGDTQYF.

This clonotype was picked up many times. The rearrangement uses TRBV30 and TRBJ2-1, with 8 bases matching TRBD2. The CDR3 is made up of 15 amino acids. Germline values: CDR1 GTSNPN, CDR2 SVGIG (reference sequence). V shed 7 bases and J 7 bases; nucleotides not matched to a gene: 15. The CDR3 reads CAFAGGAGVGNEQFF. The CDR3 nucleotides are TGTGCCTTCGCCGGGGGAGCGGGAGTAGGGAATGAGCAGTTCTTC.

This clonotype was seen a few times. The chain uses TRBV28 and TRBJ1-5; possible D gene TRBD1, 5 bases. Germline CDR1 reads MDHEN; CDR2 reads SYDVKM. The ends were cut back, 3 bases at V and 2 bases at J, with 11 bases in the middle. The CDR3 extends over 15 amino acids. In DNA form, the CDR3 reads TGTGCCAGCAGTTTGGGGCATTTAGGCAATCAGCCCCAGCATTTT. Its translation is CASSLGHLGNQPQHF.

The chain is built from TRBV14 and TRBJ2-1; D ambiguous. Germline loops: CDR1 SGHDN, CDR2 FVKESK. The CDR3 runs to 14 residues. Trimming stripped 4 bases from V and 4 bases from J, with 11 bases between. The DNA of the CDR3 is TGTGCCAGCAGCCCCTACTCCGCTTACAATGAGCAGTTCTTC. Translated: CASSPYSAYNEQFF.

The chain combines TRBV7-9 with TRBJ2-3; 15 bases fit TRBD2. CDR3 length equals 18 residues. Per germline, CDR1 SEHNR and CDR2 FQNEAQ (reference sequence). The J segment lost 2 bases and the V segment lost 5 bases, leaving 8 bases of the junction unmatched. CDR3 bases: TGTGCCAGCAGCCCCGGGACTAGCGGGGGGAAGTACACAGATACGCAGTATTTT. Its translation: CASSPGTSGGKYTDTQYF. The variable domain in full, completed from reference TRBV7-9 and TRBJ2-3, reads DTGVSQNPRHKITKRGQNVTFRCDPISEHNRLYWYRQTLGQGPEFLTYFQNEAQLEKSRLLSDRFSAERPKGSFSTLEIQRTEQGDSAMYLCASSPGTSGGKYTDTQYFGPGTRLTVL.

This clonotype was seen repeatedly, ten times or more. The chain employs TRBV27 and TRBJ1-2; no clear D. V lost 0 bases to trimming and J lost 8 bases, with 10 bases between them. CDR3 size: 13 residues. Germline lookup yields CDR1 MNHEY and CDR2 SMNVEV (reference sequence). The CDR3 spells CASSLSNGWGYTF. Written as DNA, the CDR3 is TGTGCCAGCAGTTTATCTAACGGATGGGGCTACACCTTC.